Sequencing of this TCR beta chain was carried out in a study of blood T cells in healthy people across ages. Whole-study findings and limits: Donor CMV status, an unknown factor, possibly confounded changes in expanded clonotypes. Fewer expanded clones and more diversity marked long-lived versus aged donors.

The table lists this clonotype with a count of one. Antigen specificity is unknown. Primed by a sample-barcoded 5' primer and a J-beta primer mix, a second PCR proceeded for about 6 to 12 cycles. TCRdb processed the 5' RACE reads anew with MiXCR; each CDR3 protein has one entry. The sample includes hundreds of thousands of distinct CDR3 sequences, about 53% seen only once; the top ten take approximately 40%. The sequencing sample was made of blood. This TCR came from a man at least 80 years old in good health.

As DNA, the CDR3 is TGCAGTGCTAGACTGACTAGCGGCTACGAGCAGTACTTC. This gives the protein CSARLTSGYEQYF. The chain recombines TRBV20-1 with TRBJ2-7, with TRBD2 matching 9 bases. This CDR3 contains 13 residues. V gave up 2 bases and J gave up 3 bases; unmatched junction bases: 2. The germline gives CDR1 DFQATT, CDR2 SNEGSKA (reference sequence).